What follows are 23 T cell receptor beta chains derived from one specimen sequenced in a study of T cells in localized non-small cell lung cancer. TCRdb's copy holds only in-frame clones and misses some; the assay was immunoSEQ multiplex PCR. The table records about a thousand clones, 20% to 25% of them present only once. Sequencing used normal lung tissue next to the tumor, obtained before any cancer treatment. The receptors shown here come from a woman aged 35-75 years with stage I lung adenocarcinoma.

This chain links TRBV29-1 with TRBJ2-7; D might be TRBD1 (5 bases). CDR1 and CDR2 (germline): SQVTM, ANQGSEA. This CDR3 spans 12 amino acids. Trimming stripped 4 bases from V and 5 bases from J, with 12 bases between. DNA for the CDR3: TGCAGCGTTGCAGGCAGGGCAAACGAGCAGTACTTC. Residues: CSVAGRANEQYF.

The V call is TRBV19, the J call TRBJ1-6; 9 nucleotides match TRBD1. Unmatched junction bases numbered 8, after V lost 7 bases and J lost 7 bases. The CDR3 runs to 15 residues. In germline, CDR1 is LNHDA, CDR2 SQIVND (reference sequence). CDR3 nucleotides: TGTGCCAGTAACCTCCTGGGACAGGGAAATTCACCCCTCCACTTT. Translation: CASNLLGQGNSPLHF.

This clone was seen only a few times. The gene calls are TRBV6-8 and TRBJ2-1, with no clear D. From germline, CDR1 is MNHGY and CDR2 SAAAGT. This CDR3 is 15 amino acids long. Trimming took 8 bases from V and 4 from J, leaving 18 bases between them. In DNA form, the CDR3 reads TGTGCCAGCCGGTTTGGGTCAACGGCATACAATGAGCAGTTCTTC. Amino acid sequence: CASRFGSTAYNEQFF.

This clone was observed a handful of times. The rearrangement joins TRBV30 to TRBJ2-5, with 9 bases identical to TRBD1. The CDR3 has 17 amino acids. Germline lookup yields CDR1 GTSNPN and CDR2 SVGIG (reference sequence). With V trimmed by 3 bases and J by 7 bases, 18 bases remained unmatched. This CDR3 reads CAWSLRQGVRGKGTQYF. The CDR3 DNA follows: TGTGCCTGGAGCCTAAGACAGGGGGTTAGGGGAAAAGGGACCCAGTACTTC.

The chain couples TRBV11-3 to TRBJ2-1; TRBD2 aligns across 12 bases. This CDR3 has 15 residues. Germline V gene data show CDR1 as SGHNT and CDR2 as YENEEA. With V trimmed by 4 bases and J by 7 bases, 5 bases remained unmatched. The CDR3 here is CASSSTSGGKNEQFF. The CDR3 nucleotides are TGTGCCAGCAGCTCAACTAGCGGGGGGAAAAATGAGCAGTTCTTC.

The chain carries TRBV19 and TRBJ1-1; D gene uncertain. From germline, CDR1 is LNHDA and CDR2 SQIVND (reference sequence). CDR3 length equals 16 residues. Between the trimmed V and J ends, which lost 3 bases and 0 bases, there was a span of 14 bases. The CDR3 is CASSIRRAALNTEAFF. The CDR3 DNA reads as TGTGCCAGTAGTATCAGGCGAGCAGCTTTGAACACTGAAGCTTTCTTT.

The chain recombines TRBV11-3 with TRBJ1-5; 9 bases map to TRBD1. This CDR3 spans 15 amino acids. Germline lookup yields CDR1 SGHNT and CDR2 YENEEA. The V segment lost 5 bases and the J segment 7 bases; nucleotides outside the gene matches: 9. The CDR3 reads CASSPSGQGRQPQHF. CDR3 coding DNA: TGTGCCAGCAGCCCCTCGGGACAGGGTAGGCAGCCCCAGCATTTT.

This chain links TRBV30 with TRBJ1-1; 7 nucleotides align to TRBD1. Germline CDR1 GTSNPN, CDR2 SVGIG (reference sequence). The CDR3 loop spans 12 amino acids. V lost 2 bases, J lost 4 bases, and 1 base stayed unmatched. CDR3 bases: TGTGCCTGGAGTTCAGGGGGCACTGAAGCTTTCTTT. Its protein product is CAWSSGGTEAFF.

This clone was detected only once. This chain connects TRBV10-2 to TRBJ1-1; D perhaps matches TRBD1 (5 bases). V was pared by 6 bases and J by 7 bases, with 12 bases between. Germline V gene sequence: CDR1 WSHSY, CDR2 SAAADI. This CDR3 spans 12 amino acids. CDR3 sequence: CASSAGLGEAFF. The DNA of the CDR3 is TGCGCCAGCAGCGCAGGGCTTGGTGAAGCTTTCTTT.

The table lists this clone with a few counts. The CDR3 bases are TGTGCCAGCACTTCACGCACAGGGCTCACTGAAGCTTTCTTT. It yields the protein CASTSRTGLTEAFF. The rearrangement links TRBV6-8 to TRBJ1-1, with TRBD1 as a possible D gene (6 bases). V was pared by 7 bases and J by 4 bases, with 16 bases between. Germline CDR1 and CDR2: MNHGY and SAAAGT. The length of the CDR3 is 14 residues.

The chain recombines TRBV28 with TRBJ1-1; D is undetermined. Germline V lookup: CDR1 MDHEN, CDR2 SYDVKM. The V end was cut by 2 bases, the J end by 5 bases, with 6 bases between. The CDR3 is 12 residues long. CDR3 sequence (DNA): TGTGCCAGCAGTTTACTGGGAACTGAAGCTTTCTTT. Protein: CASSLLGTEAFF.

By share of the sample, this clone is medium-sized. The rearrangement joins TRBV11-3 to TRBJ1-5; D remains ambiguous. CDR1 SGHNT and CDR2 YENEEA come from the germline V gene. The CDR3 totals 15 residues. Trimming cost V 7 bases and J 0 bases, with 13 bases left between them. Written as DNA, the CDR3 is TGTGCCAGCATCGACGCTCTGAATAGCAATCAGCCCCAGCATTTT. Its protein product is CASIDALNSNQPQHF.

This clone has only a few counts. The chain combines TRBV11-3 with TRBJ1-1, with a tentative D call TRBD1 (6 bases). Trimming shortened V by 5 bases and J by 1 base, and 14 bases separated the two germline ends. Germline V lookup: CDR1 SGHNT, CDR2 YENEEA. The CDR3 length is 15 residues. This CDR3 reads CASSLLGGQNTEAFF. Here the CDR3 DNA reads TGTGCCAGCAGCCTCCTGGGGGGGCAGAACACTGAAGCTTTCTTT. The full variable domain, in which reference TRBV11-3 and TRBJ1-1 provide the parts outside the CDR3, is EAGVVQSPRYKIIEKKQPVAFWCNPISGHNTLYWYLQNLGQGPELLIRYENEEAVDDSQLPKDRFSAERLKGVDSTLKIQPAELGDSAVYLCASSLLGGQNTEAFFGQGTRLTVV.

The gene calls are TRBV28 and TRBJ1-3; unclear D gene. CDR3 length: 14 residues. The germline V and J ends were trimmed by 6 bases and 0 bases, with 9 bases remaining between them. CDR1 is MDHEN, CDR2 SYDVKM, per germline. The CDR3 coding sequence is TGTGCCAGCAGCCGAGACGGCTCTGGAAACACCATATATTTT. Protein: CASSRDGSGNTIYF.

The CDR3 region is CASSIEKGQRSFF. CDR3 nucleotide sequence: TGTGCCAGTAGTATAGAAAAGGGACAACGGAGTTTTTTT. The gene calls are TRBV19 and TRBJ1-4, with D maybe TRBD1 (6 bases). CDR1 is LNHDA, CDR2 SQIVND, per germline (reference sequence). This CDR3 comprises 13 residues. Trimming removed 0 bases from V and 17 bases from J, with 16 bases in between.

This clone ranks as medium-sized (0.01 to 0.1%). This sequence joins TRBV12-2 and TRBJ1-4; TRBD1, the table's D call, lacks a check against the DNA. TRBV12-2 corresponds to a pseudogene. The CDR3 sequence is 14 residues long. This CDR3 reads CASGGDRGDEKLFF. The CDR3 DNA follows: TGTGCCAGTGGGGGGGACAGGGGAGATGAAAAACTGTTTTTT.

V usage is TRBV28 and J usage is TRBJ2-7; TRBD1 aligns across 7 bases. V lost 3 bases, J lost 2 bases, and 4 bases stayed unmatched. CDR3 length equals 14 residues. Germline V CDR1 and CDR2: MDHEN, SYDVKM. The CDR3 here is CASSFAGGTYEQYF. DNA for the CDR3: TGTGCCAGCAGTTTTGCAGGGGGTACCTACGAGCAGTACTTC.

The chain joins TRBV29-1 to TRBJ1-3; D gene uncertain. The length of the CDR3 is 12 residues. The V gene's germline CDR1 is SQVTM and CDR2 ANQGSEA. V lost 6 bases to trimming and J lost 8 bases, with 14 bases between them. The CDR3 DNA follows: TGCAGCGTGGGAGAGGGAACGGACACCATATATTTT. Amino acids: CSVGEGTDTIYF.

This clone ranks as medium-sized. V and J are TRBV7-2 and TRBJ1-2; unclear D gene. V was clipped by 0 bases and J by 6 bases, with 8 bases between them. This CDR3 has 13 residues. Germline values: CDR1 SGHTA, CDR2 FQGNSA. CDR3 bases: TGTGCCAGCAGCTTAGCGGCAGTGAATGGCTACACCTTC. It codes for CASSLAAVNGYTF.

This clone was detected a few times. The V gene is TRBV11-3, the J gene TRBJ1-5; D call uncertain. The CDR3 contains 14 residues. CDR1 is SGHNT, CDR2 YENEEA, per germline. V was clipped by 5 bases and J by 8 bases, with 16 bases between them. CDR3 sequence reads: CASSPWGIEEPQHF. Here the CDR3 DNA reads TGTGCCAGCAGCCCGTGGGGTATTGAGGAGCCCCAGCATTTT.

This clone appeared a few times. The chain recombines TRBV28 with TRBJ1-6; D is undetermined. Trimming removed 8 bases from V and 10 bases from J, with 12 bases in between. The CDR3 spans 12 residues. Germline V gene lookup returns CDR1 MDHEN and CDR2 SYDVKM. CDR3 bases: TGTGCCAGCTATGTCCCGGACTCACCCCTCCACTTT. It encodes CASYVPDSPLHF.

The chain links TRBV18 to TRBJ2-5, with TRBD1 matching 10 bases. The CDR3 runs to 17 residues. The V and J ends lost 1 base and 5 bases, in that order; junction bases with no gene match: 10. Looked up from germline, CDR1 is KGHSH and CDR2 is LQKENI. This CDR3 is CASSPQNGQGVAETQYF. The CDR3, as DNA: TGTGCCAGCTCACCACAGAACGGACAGGGGGTCGCGGAGACCCAGTACTTC.

CDR3 DNA: TGTGCCAGCAGCCCCCGGGGTAACTCCTACAATGAGCAGTTCTTC. It translates to CASSPRGNSYNEQFF. This chain uses TRBV11-3 with TRBJ2-1, with D maybe TRBD2 (5 bases). The ends were cut back, 5 bases at V and 0 bases at J, with 11 bases in the middle. Germline CDR1 reads SGHNT; CDR2 reads YENEEA. The CDR3 contains 15 residues.